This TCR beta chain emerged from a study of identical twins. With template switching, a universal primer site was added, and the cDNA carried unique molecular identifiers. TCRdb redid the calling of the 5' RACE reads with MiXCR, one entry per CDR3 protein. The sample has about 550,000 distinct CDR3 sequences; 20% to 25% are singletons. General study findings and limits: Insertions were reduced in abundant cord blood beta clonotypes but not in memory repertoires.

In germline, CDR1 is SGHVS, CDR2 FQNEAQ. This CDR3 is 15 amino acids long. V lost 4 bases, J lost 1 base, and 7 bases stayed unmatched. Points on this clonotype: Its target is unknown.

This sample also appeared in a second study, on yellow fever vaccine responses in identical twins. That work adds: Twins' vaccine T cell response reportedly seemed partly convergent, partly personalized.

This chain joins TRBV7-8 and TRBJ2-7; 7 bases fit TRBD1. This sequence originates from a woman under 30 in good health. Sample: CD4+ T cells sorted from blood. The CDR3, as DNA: TGTGCCAGCAGCTACCCTTACAGGGGTTCCTACGAGCAGTACTTC. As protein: CASSYPYRGSYEQYF.